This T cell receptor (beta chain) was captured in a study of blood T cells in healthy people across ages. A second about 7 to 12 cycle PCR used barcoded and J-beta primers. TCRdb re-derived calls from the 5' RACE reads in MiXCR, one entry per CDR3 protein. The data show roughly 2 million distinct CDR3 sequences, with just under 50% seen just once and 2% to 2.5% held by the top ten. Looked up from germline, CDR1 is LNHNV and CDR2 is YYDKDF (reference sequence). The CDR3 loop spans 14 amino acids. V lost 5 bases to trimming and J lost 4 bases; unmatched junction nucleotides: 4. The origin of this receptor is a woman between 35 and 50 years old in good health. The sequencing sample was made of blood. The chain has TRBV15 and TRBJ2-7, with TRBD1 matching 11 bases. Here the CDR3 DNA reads TGTGCCACCAGCGGGACAGGGGGGAGATACGAGCAGTACTTC. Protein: CATSGTGGRYEQYF. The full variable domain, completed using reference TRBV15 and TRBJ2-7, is DAMVIQNPRYQVTQFGKPVTLSCSQTLNHNVMYWYQQKSSQAPKLLFHYYDKDFNNEADTPDNFQSRRPNTSFCFLDIRSPGLGDTAMYLCATSGTGGRYEQYFGPGTRLTVT.